Each of the 17 T cell receptor beta chains below was sequenced from the same sample in a study of blood T cell repertoires in COVID-19. Sequenced by immunoSEQ multiplex PCR; TCRdb stores in-frame clones only, minus some. The sample shows about 170,000 clones, about four fifths of them seen only once. Material: peripheral blood. The receptors come from an older woman with acute or convalescent COVID-19.

The gene calls are TRBV14 and TRBJ2-3; TRBD2 is a possible D gene (7 bases). Germline-derived CDR1 and CDR2 are SGHDN and FVKESK. The CDR3 has 15 amino acids. Trimming pared 2 bases from V and 4 bases from J, leaving 13 bases between. The CDR3 protein is CASSQRGAPADTQYF. The DNA for the CDR3 is TGTGCCAGCAGCCAACGGGGGGCCCCCGCAGATACGCAGTATTTT.

This clone was seen a single time. The rearrangement links TRBV6-5 to TRBJ1-6, with 10 bases matching TRBD1. V was clipped by 2 bases and J by 8 bases; unmatched bases: 6. The length of the CDR3 is 16 residues. From germline, CDR1 is MNHEY and CDR2 SVGAGI. Written as DNA, the CDR3 is TGTGCCAGCAGTTACGGACAGGGGGGCGGCGATTCACCCCTCCACTTT. This encodes CASSYGQGGGDSPLHF.

V is TRBV28 and J is TRBJ1-4; 9 bases line up with TRBD1. The CDR3 is 15 amino acids. Germline CDR1 and CDR2: MDHEN and SYDVKM. With 4 bases clipped from V and 5 bases from J, the junction kept 5 bases outside the gene matches. CDR3 sequence (DNA): TGTGCCAGCAGTTCCCCAGGGACAGGGAATGAAAAACTGTTTTTT. This gives the protein CASSSPGTGNEKLFF.

The chain couples TRBV5-8 to TRBJ2-7; 8 nucleotides align to TRBD1. CDR1 and CDR2 (germline): SGHTS, YDEGEE. V shed 0 bases and J 4 bases; nucleotides not matched to a gene: 3. The CDR3 spans 14 residues. The CDR3 is CASSLDRGFYEQYF. In nucleotides, the CDR3 is TGTGCCAGCAGCTTGGACAGGGGGTTTTACGAGCAGTACTTC.

This clone came up a few times. The chain carries TRBV10-3 and TRBJ1-2; the match to TRBD1 covers 8 bases. Germline CDR1 reads ENHRY; CDR2 reads SYGVKD. The CDR3 is made up of 13 amino acids. The junction had 3 bases not matched to a gene; V was cut back by 2 bases and J by 7 bases. The CDR3 coding sequence is TGTGCCATCAGTGAGCAGGGGGCTACTGGCTACACCTTC. This codes for CAISEQGATGYTF.

This sequence joins TRBV5-1 and TRBJ2-5; the D is unclear. The germline CDR1 and CDR2 sequences are SGHRS and YFSETQ. The length of the CDR3 is 14 residues. V dropped 1 base and J dropped 5 bases, with 12 bases sitting between them. In nucleotides, the CDR3 is TGCGCCAGCAGCTTGACGGTGGGCACGGAGACCCAGTACTTC. The encoded protein is CASSLTVGTETQYF.

V is TRBV7-9 and J is TRBJ2-2; TRBD1 agrees at 9 bases. This CDR3 has 13 residues. Germline lookup yields CDR1 SEHNR and CDR2 FQNEAQ (reference sequence). Trimming cost V 6 bases and J 7 bases; bases outside gene matches: 3. The chain's CDR3 is CASRDRGFGELFF. The DNA of the CDR3 is TGTGCCAGCAGGGACAGGGGTTTCGGGGAGCTGTTTTTT.

This clone came up once. This chain links TRBV6-5 with TRBJ1-3; D not certain. Germline loops: CDR1 MNHEY, CDR2 SVGAGI. The V gene lost 4 bases and the J gene lost 4 bases, with 14 bases spanning the gap. The CDR3 covers 15 residues. The CDR3 loop is CASSLAAGRGNTIYF. CDR3 coding DNA: TGTGCCAGCAGTTTGGCGGCCGGGAGGGGAAACACCATATATTTT.

The chain carries TRBV30 and TRBJ1-1; possible D gene TRBD1, 5 bases. CDR3 length: 13 residues. The V gene lost 3 bases and the J gene lost 4 bases, with 12 bases spanning the gap. Germline-derived CDR1 and CDR2 are GTSNPN and SVGIG (reference sequence). The CDR3 region is CAWRVGGTTEAFF. For the CDR3, the DNA is TGTGCCTGGAGGGTCGGGGGGACCACTGAAGCTTTCTTT. Based on the CDR3 plus reference TRBV30 and TRBJ1-1, the full variable domain is SQTIHQWPATLVQPVGSPLSLECTVEGTSNPNLYWYRQAAGRGLQLLFYSVGIGQISSEVPQNLSASRPQDRQFILSSKKLLLSDSGFYLCAWRVGGTTEAFFGQGTRLTVV.

This chain joins TRBV5-1 and TRBJ1-3; 8 nucleotides align to TRBD1. Germline trimming cut 4 bases from V and 4 bases from J; bases unmatched to any gene: 7. This CDR3 has 15 residues. CDR1 is SGHRS and CDR2 is YFSETQ in the germline V gene. The CDR3 protein is CASSLNRGAGNTIYF. CDR3 DNA sequence: TGCGCCAGCAGCCTAAACAGGGGGGCAGGAAACACCATATATTTT.

The rearrangement uses TRBV21-1 and TRBJ2-2; the table calls TRBD1, which could not be checked here. TRBV21-1 is shown as a pseudogene. The CDR3 runs to 16 residues. CDR3 sequence (DNA): TGTGCCAGCAGCAAAGGACAGGTAATAGGAACCGGGGAGCTGTTTTTT. Residues: CASSKGQVIGTGELFF.

J is TRBJ1-5 and V is TRBV19; 7 bases agree with TRBD1. The CDR3 is 15 residues long. The germline CDR1 and CDR2 sequences are LNHDA and SQIVND (reference sequence). The V gene end was trimmed by 8 bases and the J gene end by 1 base; junction bases not matched to a gene: 8. The CDR3 sequence: CASGRTGESNQPQHF. The DNA of the CDR3 is TGTGCCAGTGGGAGGACAGGTGAAAGCAATCAGCCCCAGCATTTT.

The CDR3 DNA reads as TGTGCCAGCAGTAGTTCAGGGGCTAGCACAGATACGCAGTATTTT. This gives the protein CASSSSGASTDTQYF. The rearrangement uses TRBV28 and TRBJ2-3; a weak D match, TRBD1 (6 bases). The V end was cut by 5 bases, the J end by 0 bases, with 12 bases between. Germline CDR1 MDHEN, CDR2 SYDVKM. CDR3 length equals 15 residues.

The chain employs TRBV21-1 and TRBJ1-4. TRBV21-1 represents a pseudogene. The CDR3 is 19 amino acids. CDR3 in DNA: TGTGCCAGCAGCAAAGACCCCTCGCTCACTTCCGCGGCTAATGAAAAACTGTTTTTT. Its protein product is CASSKDPSLTSAANEKLFF.

The sample holds many counts of this clone. The rearrangement joins TRBV4-2 to TRBJ2-3; 8 bases match TRBD2. This CDR3 is built from 17 residues. J lost 2 bases, V lost 2 bases, and 9 bases had no gene match. Germline CDR1 is LGHNA and CDR2 is YNFKEQ. The CDR3 bases are TGTGCCAGCAGCCAATACTTGACGGGGGGGCCCACAGATACGCAGTATTTT. Translating it yields CASSQYLTGGPTDTQYF.

The chain has TRBV5-4 and TRBJ1-2; 9 bases align to TRBD1. Trimming cost V 6 bases and J 5 bases; bases outside gene matches: 14. The CDR3 length is 16 residues. Per the germline V gene, CDR1 is SGHNT and CDR2 is YYREEE (reference sequence). CDR3 nucleotides: TGTGCCAGCACCATAGGGCCGCCGGGACAGGGTTATGGCTACACCTTC. Its protein is CASTIGPPGQGYGYTF.

CDR3 protein: CASGPGQGGADTQYF. CDR3 DNA sequence: TGTGCTAGTGGCCCGGGACAGGGAGGGGCAGATACGCAGTATTTT. The chain couples TRBV12-5 to TRBJ2-3, with TRBD1 matching over 9 bases. V gave up 6 bases and J gave up 4 bases; unmatched junction bases: 8. The CDR3 runs to 15 residues. Germline-derived CDR1 and CDR2 are LGHNT and FRNRAP. The complete variable domain, with remaining parts taken from reference TRBV12-5 and TRBJ2-3, reads DARVTQTPRHKVTEMGQEVTMRCQPILGHNTVFWYRQTMMQGLELLAYFRNRAPLDDSGMPKDRFSAEMPDATLATLKIQPSEPRDSAVYFCASGPGQGGADTQYFGPGTRLTVL.